This T cell receptor (beta chain) was profiled in a study of T cells expressing NK-cell markers. In the study overall: The TCR beta repertoires were obtained from sorted CD3+CD56+NKG2C+, CD3+CD56+NKG2C- and CD3+CD56-NKG2C+ T cells. Among eight sequenced donors, seven carried HCMV seropositivity while one was seronegative.

TCRdb reprocessed the 5' RACE reads and stores each CDR3 protein as one record, lacking DNA. This table lists 550,000 to 600,000 distinct CDR3 sequences. The V gene's germline CDR1 is MNHEY and CDR2 SVGEGT. CDR3 length: 17 residues. The sequence was collected from a young man in good health. The chain combines TRBV6-2 or TRBV6-3 with TRBJ1-5; TCRdb selects TRBD1, and the lack of DNA leaves this call unchecked. The sequenced sample consisted of blood T cells: a sorted CD56 or NKG2C T cell subset, CD4+ or CD8+ T cells, or bulk PBMC T cells (not recorded which). CDR3 in amino acids: CASSYPPGTGGGQPQHF.